These T cell receptor beta chains were read from a single sample in a study of blood T cell repertoires in COVID-19. The method was immunoSEQ multiplex PCR; TCRdb's version includes in-frame clones alone and lacks a portion of them. The table includes roughly 190,000 clones, around 86% detected once. Material for sequencing was peripheral blood. The receptor set was obtained from a woman in her 40s with acute or convalescent COVID-19. The CDR3 runs from the conserved cysteine through the conserved F or W. A D gene is named only where the DNA matches it firmly. A row's size may be missing; if present it is once, few, many or a size class.

V	J	D	size	DNA	CDR3
TRBV2	TRBJ2-4	TRBD2	.	TGTGCCAGCAGTGAGGGGAGGGCGAGGTCCAAAAACATTCAGTACTTC	CASSEGRARSKNIQYF
TRBV7-9	TRBJ1-2	TRBD1	.	TGTGCCAGCAGTTTTCTCGCAGGGGGCCGGGGCTACACCTTC	CASSFLAGGRGYTF
TRBV18	TRBJ1-5	.	.	TGTGCCAGCTCACTACAGGGTTGGGAGAATCAGCCCCAGCATTTT	CASSLQGWENQPQHF
TRBV28	TRBJ1-1	.	few	TGTGCCAGCAGAACCTTAACACCGAACACTGAAGCTTTCTTT	CASRTLTPNTEAFF
TRBV5-1	TRBJ1-6	.	few	TGCGCCAGCAGCTCAGACCCGGGAGGCTTACTTTCACCCCTCCACTTT	CASSSDPGGLLSPLHF
TRBV12-3/TRBV12-4	TRBJ2-7	.	.	TGTGCCAGCAGCTCGGCCTACGAGCAGTACTTC	CASSSAYEQYF
TRBV2	TRBJ1-6	.	many	TGTGCCAGCAGTGATTGGAGTAATAATTCACCCCTCCACTTT	CASSDWSNNSPLHF
TRBV6-2/TRBV6-3	TRBJ2-1	.	many	TGTGCCAGCAGTTCCTCCACAGGGTTCCAATACAATGAGCAGTTCTTC	CASSSSTGFQYNEQFF
TRBV30	TRBJ1-3	.	.	TGTGCCTTGGACAGCATTAGCTCTGGAAACACCATATATTTT	CALDSISSGNTIYF
TRBV19	TRBJ2-2	.	.	TGTGCCAGTAGTATTCTGACCGGGGAGCTGTTTTTT	CASSILTGELFF
TRBV24-1	TRBJ2-7	TRBD1	few	TGTGCCACCAGTGAACACGGGGACAGGCAGCATGAGCAGTACTTC	CATSEHGDRQHEQYF
TRBV29-1	TRBJ2-1	TRBD1	.	TGCAGCGTGGACTGGACAGGCGGCTACAATGAGCAGTTCTTC	CSVDWTGGYNEQFF
TRBV18	TRBJ2-1	TRBD2	.	TGTGCCAGCTCACAACTAGCGGGGGGAGAGGATGAGCAGTTCTTC	CASSQLAGGEDEQFF
TRBV5-1	TRBJ1-1	TRBD1	few	TGCGCCAGCAGCCCCGGACAGGGGGGTGAAGCTTTCTTT	CASSPGQGGEAFF
TRBV19	TRBJ2-1	.	.	TGTGCCAGTAGTGCAACGGGATCCCCAATTTACAATGAGCAGTTCTTC	CASSATGSPIYNEQFF
TRBV28	TRBJ2-2	.	.	TGTGCCAGCAGTTTGAATTTACTGGGGGAGCTGTTTTTT	CASSLNLLGELFF
TRBV28	TRBJ1-2	.	.	TGTGCCAGCAGTTTATTAGACAGGCGGAACTATGGCTACACCTTC	CASSLLDRRNYGYTF
TRBV5-6	TRBJ1-5	.	.	TGTGCCAGCAGCTTGGGAACGGGATGGAGCAATCAGCCCCAGCATTTT	CASSLGTGWSNQPQHF
TRBV6-5	TRBJ2-7	TRBD2	.	TGTGCCAGCAGGGCGGGGGGGACCGCCTACGAGCAGTACTTC	CASRAGGTAYEQYF
TRBV4-1	TRBJ2-5	TRBD2	.	TGCGCCAGCAGCCAAGAAGGGCGGGGGGGAGAGACCCAGTACTTC	CASSQEGRGGETQYF
TRBV18	TRBJ1-4	.	.	TGTGCCAGCTCAGGACGACAGGCAGCAACTAATGAAAAACTGTTTTTT	CASSGRQAATNEKLFF
TRBV5-1	TRBJ2-5	TRBD2	.	TGCGCCAGCAGCTCCAGGACTAGCGGGGCCATTGGGGAGACCCAGTACTTC	CASSSRTSGAIGETQYF
TRBV12-3/TRBV12-4	TRBJ1-3	.	once	TGTGCCAGCACCCCAGAAGGAAACACCATATATTTT	CASTPEGNTIYF
TRBV2	TRBJ1-5	.	.	TGTGCCAGCAGGCCAACAGTGAATCAGCCCCAGCATTTT	CASRPTVNQPQHF
TRBV14	TRBJ1-1	TRBD1	.	TGTGCCAGCAGCCAAACAGGGGTGGCTGAAGCTTTCTTT	CASSQTGVAEAFF
TRBV12-3/TRBV12-4	TRBJ2-1	.	few	TGTGCCAGCAGTTTTACGAGGGATGAGCAGTTCTTC	CASSFTRDEQFF
TRBV6-5	TRBJ1-5	TRBD1	.	TGTGCCAGCATCCGGACAGGGGGCAGCAATCAGCCCCAGCATTTT	CASIRTGGSNQPQHF
TRBV6-4	TRBJ2-3	TRBD1	.	TGTGCCAGCTCTCCGGGACAGGGGGCCCCAGATACGCAGTATTTT	CASSPGQGAPDTQYF
TRBV2	TRBJ1-2	.	.	TGTGCCAGCAGTGTAACTCCTGGCTACACCTTC	CASSVTPGYTF
TRBV15	TRBJ2-7	.	.	TGTGCCACCAGCAGAGATCTGGGGGGTTCCTACGAGCAGTACTTC	CATSRDLGGSYEQYF
TRBV7-2	TRBJ2-7	.	few	TGTGCCAGCAGCTTATTACTTTCGAACTACGAGCAGTACTTC	CASSLLLSNYEQYF
TRBV5-1	TRBJ1-3	.	.	TGCGCCAGCAGCTTGCAGGGGAGCGACACCATATATTTT	CASSLQGSDTIYF
TRBV2	TRBJ1-2	.	.	TGTGCCAGCAGTCCGTTGGAGAGCCCTAACTATGGCTACACCTTC	CASSPLESPNYGYTF
TRBV27	TRBJ2-7	.	few	TGTGCCAGCAGTCTCACAGGGACCTCCTACGAGCAGTACTTC	CASSLTGTSYEQYF
TRBV7-9	TRBJ2-1	TRBD2	.	TGTGCCAGCAGCTTAAGGCCGGGACTAGCGGGAGTGGGCGGCAATGAGCAGTTCTTC	CASSLRPGLAGVGGNEQFF
TRBV2	TRBJ2-1	.	.	TGTGCCAGCGTAGACCCGGTAGCCAATGAGCAGTTCTTC	CASVDPVANEQFF
TRBV7-2	TRBJ1-6	TRBD1	.	TGTGCCAGCAGCGCGACGACAGGGAGTGGGACGGCTTCACCCCTCCACTTT	CASSATTGSGTASPLHF
TRBV7-9	TRBJ1-4	.	once	TGTGCCAGCAGTTTCGACAGCTACAATGAAAAACTGTTTTTT	CASSFDSYNEKLFF
TRBV18	TRBJ2-1	.	once	TGTGCCAGCTCACCAAGGGGGGGACTCTACAATGAGCAGTTCTTC	CASSPRGGLYNEQFF
TRBV5-1	TRBJ2-3	TRBD1	.	TGCGCCAGCAGCAGAGGACAGGGAGATACGCAGTATTTT	CASSRGQGDTQYF
TRBV7-2	TRBJ1-4	TRBD1	.	TGTGCCAGCAGCTCCGGGACAGGGGCCTTGAGTCTGTTTTTT	CASSSGTGALSLFF
TRBV27	TRBJ1-4	.	.	TGTGCCAGCAGCTCGACCCCGGGACATCTGTTTTTT	CASSSTPGHLFF
TRBV29-1	TRBJ2-7	.	once	TGCAGCGTGGGTAAGGGGCAGGGCCTCTACGAGCAGTACTTC	CSVGKGQGLYEQYF
TRBV15	TRBJ1-2	.	few	TGTGCCACCAGCAGGGGGGAGGGGCTTTCGGGCTACACCTTC	CATSRGEGLSGYTF
TRBV4-1	TRBJ1-3	.	few	TGCGCCAGCAGCCTAACGACAGGCTCTGGAAACACCATATATTTT	CASSLTTGSGNTIYF
TRBV28	TRBJ1-1	.	.	TGTGCCAGCAGGAGGGGGTTGAACACTGAAGCTTTCTTT	CASRRGLNTEAFF
TRBV19	TRBJ2-7	.	.	TGTGCCACCTCTTGGGGGGACGGCTACGAGCAGTACTTC	CATSWGDGYEQYF
TRBV4-2	TRBJ2-2	TRBD2	.	TGTGCCAGCAGCCACACCTTAGCGGGCCAGAACACCGGGGAGCTGTTTTTT	CASSHTLAGQNTGELFF
TRBV5-1	TRBJ2-7	.	.	TGCGCCAGCAGCTCCGGGACACCTAAAGGAGACGAGCAGTACTTC	CASSSGTPKGDEQYF
TRBV18	TRBJ2-7	.	.	TGTGCCAGCTCACCACCGTCGTTCTCCTACGAGCAGTACTTC	CASSPPSFSYEQYF